This TCR beta chain is drawn from a study of blood T cells in healthy people across ages. Alongside a J-beta primer mix, a sample-barcoded 5' primer served in a second PCR lasting roughly 7 to 11 cycles. Every cDNA molecule bore a tag from a template-switch adaptor containing 12 random nucleotides. Each CDR3 protein is one row after TCRdb ran MiXCR on the 5' RACE reads. The profile covers almost 1 million distinct CDR3 sequences, with about 53% appearing a single time and about a fifth taken by the ten largest. The clonotype originates from a woman aged 55 to 70 in good health. The sample consisted of blood.

In nucleotides, the CDR3 is TGTGCCAGCTCACCATTGGGGGACACCATTGGCTCCTCTGGGGCCAACGTCCTGACTTTC. Translating gives CASSPLGDTIGSSGANVLTF. The chain combines TRBV18 with TRBJ2-6; D might be TRBD1 (6 bases). Germline values: CDR1 KGHSH, CDR2 LQKENI. V shed 2 bases and J shed 0 bases, with 20 bases lying between them. CDR3 length equals 20 residues.